The 10 T cell receptor beta chains below all came from one sample that was sequenced in a study of CD8+ T cells in alopecia areata. Treatment denoted: oral pan-JAK inhibitor, 5-10 mg twice daily. It was cDNA, reverse transcribed from extracted RNA, that served as the sequencing template. Repertoires were generated with immunoSEQ multiplex PCR, while TCRdb's copy carries only in-frame clones and drops some. The sample carries 120,000 or so clones, 58% recorded once. Sequenced here: CD8+ T cells sorted from blood, sampled at week 4, from a patient treated with tofacitinib. The receptors stem from a human donor with alopecia areata.

V is TRBV7-9 and J is TRBJ2-7; D unclear. V lost 8 bases to trimming and J lost 0 bases, with 8 bases between them. Germline assignment: CDR1 SEHNR and CDR2 FQNEAQ (reference sequence). The CDR3 has 12 residues. Here the CDR3 DNA reads TGTGCCAGCTCGGTAAACTCCTACGAGCAGTACTTC. Protein product: CASSVNSYEQYF.

The table lists this clone with a count of one. The chain uses TRBV28 and TRBJ1-2, with D unresolved. CDR1 is MDHEN, CDR2 SYDVKM, per germline. V lost 3 bases and J lost 7, with 9 bases in between. The CDR3 sequence is 12 residues long. The CDR3 nucleotides are TGTGCCAGCAGTTTTGTGGGGATTGGCTACACCTTC. This translates into CASSFVGIGYTF.

This rearrangement joins TRBV4-2 to TRBJ2-7; 11 bases map to TRBD2. Germline assignment: CDR1 LGHNA and CDR2 YNFKEQ. V lost 6 bases, J lost 3 bases, and 1 base stayed unmatched. CDR3 length: 13 amino acids. This chain's CDR3 is CASSGTSGYEQYF. The CDR3, as DNA: TGTGCCAGCAGTGGGACTAGCGGCTACGAGCAGTACTTC.

This clone appeared a few times. This chain uses TRBV30 with TRBJ2-3, with D possibly TRBD1 on 6 matching bases. V lost 1 base, J lost 6 bases, and 8 bases lay in between. The CDR3 has 12 amino acids. The germline V gene encodes CDR1 GTSNPN and CDR2 SVGIG (reference sequence). The CDR3 region is CAWSDGQDTQYF. In nucleotides, the CDR3 is TGTGCCTGGAGTGACGGACAGGATACGCAGTATTTT.

As concerns this clone: This sample includes further DNA sequences coding for the same CDR3. V gene TRBV27 combines with J gene TRBJ2-7, with D perhaps TRBD1 or TRBD2 (5 bases each). CDR3 length: 12 amino acids. CDR1 is MNHEY and CDR2 is SMNVEV in the germline V gene (reference sequence). V shed 2 bases and J shed 4 bases, with 6 bases lying between them. CDR3 nucleotide sequence: TGTGCCAGCAGTTTAGGGGGTTACGAGCAGTACTTC. Its protein is CASSLGGYEQYF.

The chain is built from TRBV7-9 and TRBJ2-5; D is perhaps TRBD1 or TRBD2 (6 bases each). The germline V and J ends were trimmed by 4 bases and 5 bases, with 26 bases remaining between them. CDR3 length: 18 amino acids. Germline assignment: CDR1 SEHNR and CDR2 FQNEAQ (reference sequence). CDR3 DNA: TGTGCCAGCAGCTCTCCCCTGACGGGGGCGGAGCATCGGGAGACCCAGTACTTC. Translating it yields CASSSPLTGAEHRETQYF.

J is TRBJ1-5 and V is TRBV27; no reliable D call. The V gene's germline CDR1 is MNHEY and CDR2 SMNVEV (reference sequence). The CDR3 is 13 residues long. Deletions cut 3 bases from V and 3 bases from J, with 6 bases between. CDR3 loop: CASSLADNQPQHF. The CDR3 region has the DNA TGTGCCAGCAGTTTGGCAGACAATCAGCCCCAGCATTTT.

The gene calls are TRBV23-1 and TRBJ1-5; D remains ambiguous. TRBV23-1 is recorded as an ORF, its role being uncertain. Trimming stripped 3 bases from V and 9 bases from J, with 18 bases between. This CDR3 spans 15 amino acids. CDR3 region: CASSHGGSGSRPQHF. As DNA, the CDR3 is TGCGCCAGCAGTCATGGAGGATCCGGTAGTCGGCCCCAGCATTTT.

This rearrangement joins TRBV4-1 to TRBJ1-1; the D is unclear. The CDR3 contains 14 residues. The germline CDR1 and CDR2 sequences are MGHRA and YSYEKL. The V end lost 1 base, the J end lost 12 bases, and 18 bases lay between the germline ends. CDR3 sequence reads: CASSQVIAPPMTFF. DNA for the CDR3: TGCGCCAGCAGCCAAGTTATAGCACCGCCTATGACTTTCTTT.

This sequence joins TRBV15 and TRBJ2-6; D call uncertain. The V gene's germline CDR1 is LNHNV and CDR2 YYDKDF (reference sequence). This CDR3 is built from 13 residues. Trimming removed 6 bases at V and 5 bases at J, with 8 bases between. For the CDR3, the DNA is TGTGCCACCAGTATCCAGAGGGCCAACGTCCTGACTTTC. This translates into CATSIQRANVLTF.